Listed below are T cell receptor beta chains from one sample, sequenced in a study of T cells after yellow fever vaccination. MiXCR, applied by TCRdb to the 5' RACE reads, yields one record per CDR3 protein. The sample holds nearly 300,000 distinct CDR3 sequences, around 9.3% seen once. Source: CD4+ T cells sorted from PBMCs, taken 5 days after the yellow fever booster vaccination. The origin of the receptors is a man aged 18 to 30 who received the YFV17D yellow fever vaccine. CDR3s include the opening cysteine and the closing phenylalanine or tryptophan. The D gene is left open where the match is weak. Not all rows give a size; the values are once, few, many and, for expanded clones, a class.

J	V	D	size	DNA	CDR3
TRBJ2-3	TRBV27	TRBD2	medium-sized	TGTGCCAGCATGAACGGGGGGATCGGGCCTAGCACAGATACGCAGTATTTT	CASMNGGIGPSTDTQYF
TRBJ2-3	TRBV20-1	TRBD2	few	TGCAGTGCTAGTAATCGAGCGGGGGGGCTGGGAGATACGCAGTATTTT	CSASNRAGGLGDTQYF
TRBJ2-7	TRBV7-2	TRBD1	few	TGTGCCAGCAGCCCTGAACAGGGGCGGTACGAGCAGTACTTC	CASSPEQGRYEQYF
TRBJ2-6	TRBV5-1	.	many	TGCGCCAGCAGCTTGGGCATTCCCGTCTCTGGGGCCAACGTCCTGACTTTC	CASSLGIPVSGANVLTF
TRBJ1-5	TRBV6-5	TRBD1	.	TGTGCCAGCAGTCCTTGGGACAGGGGAATTGGTCAGCCCCAGCATTTT	CASSPWDRGIGQPQHF
TRBJ2-5	TRBV25-1	.	few	TGTGCCAGCAGTGAAGGTGGGCGACGGGAGACCCAGTACTTC	CASSEGGRRETQYF
TRBJ2-7	TRBV5-1	.	.	TGCGCCAGCAGCCTCGGCAGCCCGGGGGCGCAGTACTTC	CASSLGSPGAQYF
TRBJ1-2	TRBV20-1	.	few	TGCAGTGCTAGGTCTCCGTTTAGTTGGGCTAACTATGGCTACACCTTC	CSARSPFSWANYGYTF
TRBJ1-1	TRBV7-2	.	few	TGTGCCAGCAGCGCCCGGGCCGCCGGGTTGGCTTTCTTT	CASSARAAGLAFF
TRBJ2-6	TRBV6-1	.	few	TGTGCCAGCAGTGAATCCGGATCCCTCGGGGCCAACGTCCTGACTTTC	CASSESGSLGANVLTF
TRBJ1-1	TRBV5-1	TRBD1	few	TGCGCCAGCAGCTTGTTCCGGACAGGGGGAACTTTCTTT	CASSLFRTGGTFF
TRBJ1-2	TRBV6-7	TRBD1	few	TGTGCCAGCAGGGGAGACAGGGGGCGAAATTCTTATGGCTACACCTTC	CASRGDRGRNSYGYTF
TRBJ1-2	TRBV29-1	TRBD1	few	TGCAGCGTTGACCACAGGGGGAAGAATGGCTACACCTTC	CSVDHRGKNGYTF
TRBJ1-1	TRBV15	.	few	TGTGCCACCAGCAGGGATAACAGACTGAACACTGAAGCTTTCTTT	CATSRDNRLNTEAFF
TRBJ2-7	TRBV27	.	many	TGTGCCAGCAGAAGAAGCGCCTACGAGCAGTACTTC	CASRRSAYEQYF
TRBJ1-2	TRBV18	.	.	TGTGCCAGCTCTATTGGGGGTTTTCTTTCCGGCTACACCTTC	CASSIGGFLSGYTF
TRBJ1-4	TRBV4-2	.	.	TGTGCCAGCAGCCAAGATGGGCGGGGAGGAAATGAAAAACTGTTTTTT	CASSQDGRGGNEKLFF
TRBJ2-5	TRBV7-2	.	many	TGTGCCAGCAGCTTAGGGAACCGGGAGACCCAGTACTTC	CASSLGNRETQYF
TRBJ2-5	TRBV25-1	.	few	TGTGCCAGCAGTGCTTCTCACAGGTTTTTAGAGACCCAGTACTTC	CASSASHRFLETQYF
TRBJ2-1	TRBV29-1	.	many	TGCAGCGTTGAAGATCCCACCAGAGTTGAGCAGTTCTTC	CSVEDPTRVEQFF
TRBJ1-2	TRBV6-5	.	few	TGTGCCAGCAGTTACACCCCCCAGCCGGGAACTATCTATGGCTACACCTTC	CASSYTPQPGTIYGYTF
TRBJ2-1	TRBV6-5	.	.	TGTGCCAGCCGTTTGGGGTGGGGTTCCTACAATGAGCAGTTCTTC	CASRLGWGSYNEQFF
TRBJ1-2	TRBV28	.	few	TGTGCCAGCAGCCTGGGCTGGGGAGATGGCTACACCTTC	CASSLGWGDGYTF
TRBJ2-5	TRBV11-2	TRBD1	.	TGTGCCAGCGGGACAGGCCCTCTCCAAGAGACCCAGTACTTC	CASGTGPLQETQYF
TRBJ2-1	TRBV5-1	TRBD1	few	TGCGCCAGCAGTCGACAGGGTCTGGGCAATGAGCAGTTCTTC	CASSRQGLGNEQFF
TRBJ1-4	TRBV5-1	.	.	TGCGCCAGCAGCTTGGAAGACAACGAAAAACTGTTTTTT	CASSLEDNEKLFF
TRBJ2-1	TRBV7-6	.	.	TGTGCCAGCAGCCTATCAGGGTTCGGCAACAATGAGCAGTTCTTC	CASSLSGFGNNEQFF
TRBJ2-1	TRBV7-2	TRBD2	.	TGTGCCAGCAGTCAGGGACTAGGGACTTACAATGAGCAGTTCTTC	CASSQGLGTYNEQFF
TRBJ2-3	TRBV4-1	.	many	TGCGCCAGCAGCCAAGTTCTGGATACGCAGTATTTT	CASSQVLDTQYF
TRBJ2-2	TRBV5-4	.	.	TGTGCCAGCAGCGGGCGCGGGGAGCTGTTTTTT	CASSGRGELFF
TRBJ1-4	TRBV29-1	.	many	TGCAGCGCGGTTATGGAGAATGAAAAACTGTTTTTT	CSAVMENEKLFF
TRBJ2-5	TRBV5-4	.	.	TGTGCCAGCAGCTTAGATAAAAAGCAAGAGACCCAGTACTTC	CASSLDKKQETQYF
TRBJ1-2	TRBV28	.	few	TGTGCCAGCAGTCCAAATGGCGGCTACACCTTC	CASSPNGGYTF
TRBJ2-7	TRBV18	.	.	TGTGCCAGCTCACCACCCGGTTCGGGGTCCTACGAGCAGTACTTC	CASSPPGSGSYEQYF
TRBJ1-1	TRBV6-1	.	few	TGTGCCAGCAGTCCGGTTTTCATGAACACTGAAGCTTTCTTT	CASSPVFMNTEAFF
TRBJ2-3	TRBV11-2	TRBD2	few	TGTGCCAGCAGCTTAGAAGCGGGGGGCGGAGATACGCAGTATTTT	CASSLEAGGGDTQYF
TRBJ2-5	TRBV20-1	TRBD2	.	TGCAGTGCTCAACTAGCGGGGCTACAAGAGACCCAGTACTTC	CSAQLAGLQETQYF
TRBJ1-4	TRBV19	.	.	TGTGCCAGTAGTCCTTCCGGTCGGAGTTCTAATGAAAAACTGTTTTTT	CASSPSGRSSNEKLFF
TRBJ2-2	TRBV28	.	few	TGTGCCACCAATTGGGGGCCGGGCACCGGGGAGCTGTTTTTT	CATNWGPGTGELFF
TRBJ2-5	TRBV6-2/TRBV6-3	.	many	TGTGCCAGCAGCTCCTGGGAGACCCAGTACTTC	CASSSWETQYF
TRBJ1-4	TRBV19	.	.	TGTGCCAGTAGTATAGCACGGCGAGCTAATGAAAAACTGTTTTTT	CASSIARRANEKLFF